This T cell receptor (beta chain) was sequenced for a study of T cell responses to AZD1222 COVID-19 vaccine. Study observations and caveats: Donors in the cohort were predominantly white British and more often female, and clonal diversity was possibly underestimated. Of spike-specific TCRs, nearly half reportedly target regions left unmutated in variants.

Comment on this clone: Its antigen is currently unknown.

Second doses that came at about 4 or about 12 weeks were put together. Libraries were prepared by immunoSEQ multiplex PCR; TCRdb keeps only in-frame clonotypes and omits some of them. The top ten hold approximately 8% of the sample, which has fewer than 95,000 clones, approximately 90% seen once. The receptor's source is an adult who received the AZD1222 COVID-19 vaccine. The material was peripheral blood, obtained 28 days after the second AZD1222 dose.

CDR3 coding DNA: TGTGCCAGCAGCCAGGGTTGGAATGAGCAGTTCTTC. Residues: CASSQGWNEQFF. The V and J genes are TRBV3-1 (or the pseudogene TRBV3-2) and TRBJ2-1; D call uncertain. The CDR3 extends over 12 amino acids. Germline V lookup: CDR1 LGHDT, CDR2 YNNKEL (reference sequence). Trimming removed 3 bases at V and 7 bases at J, with 7 bases between.